These 2 T cell receptor beta chains originate from one sample sequenced in a study of blood T cell repertoires in COVID-19 (TCRdb year 2020). Libraries were made using the immunoSEQ multiplex PCR assay. TCRdb retrieved this table from immuneACCESS and kept in-frame rearrangements only. Not all clones are present; in checked studies, unresolved V genes account for under half, and no reason is known for the remainder. Present in this sample are approximately 160,000 clones, roughly 90% of which were seen just once. The ten largest clones represent over 15% of the sample. The sequenced sample was peripheral blood. The receptor set was obtained from a man in his 60s with active or convalescent COVID-19.

V and J are TRBV10-3 and TRBJ1-5, with D unclear. Trimming removed 0 bases at V and 6 bases at J, with 12 bases between. The length of the CDR3 is 15 residues. Germline V gene data show CDR1 as ENHRY and CDR2 as SYGVKD. The DNA for the CDR3 is TGTGCCATCAGTGAGTCTAACAGCGGGCGTCAGCCCCAGCATTTT. Translating gives CAISESNSGRQPQHF.

The rearrangement links TRBV5-1 to TRBJ2-1; D is uncertain. Deletions cut 5 bases from V and 5 bases from J, with 11 bases between. CDR3 length: 13 residues. Germline V CDR1 and CDR2: SGHRS, YFSETQ. The CDR3 region has the DNA TGCGCCAGCAGGCTGGCCACCAACAATGAGCAGTTCTTC. As protein: CASRLATNNEQFF.